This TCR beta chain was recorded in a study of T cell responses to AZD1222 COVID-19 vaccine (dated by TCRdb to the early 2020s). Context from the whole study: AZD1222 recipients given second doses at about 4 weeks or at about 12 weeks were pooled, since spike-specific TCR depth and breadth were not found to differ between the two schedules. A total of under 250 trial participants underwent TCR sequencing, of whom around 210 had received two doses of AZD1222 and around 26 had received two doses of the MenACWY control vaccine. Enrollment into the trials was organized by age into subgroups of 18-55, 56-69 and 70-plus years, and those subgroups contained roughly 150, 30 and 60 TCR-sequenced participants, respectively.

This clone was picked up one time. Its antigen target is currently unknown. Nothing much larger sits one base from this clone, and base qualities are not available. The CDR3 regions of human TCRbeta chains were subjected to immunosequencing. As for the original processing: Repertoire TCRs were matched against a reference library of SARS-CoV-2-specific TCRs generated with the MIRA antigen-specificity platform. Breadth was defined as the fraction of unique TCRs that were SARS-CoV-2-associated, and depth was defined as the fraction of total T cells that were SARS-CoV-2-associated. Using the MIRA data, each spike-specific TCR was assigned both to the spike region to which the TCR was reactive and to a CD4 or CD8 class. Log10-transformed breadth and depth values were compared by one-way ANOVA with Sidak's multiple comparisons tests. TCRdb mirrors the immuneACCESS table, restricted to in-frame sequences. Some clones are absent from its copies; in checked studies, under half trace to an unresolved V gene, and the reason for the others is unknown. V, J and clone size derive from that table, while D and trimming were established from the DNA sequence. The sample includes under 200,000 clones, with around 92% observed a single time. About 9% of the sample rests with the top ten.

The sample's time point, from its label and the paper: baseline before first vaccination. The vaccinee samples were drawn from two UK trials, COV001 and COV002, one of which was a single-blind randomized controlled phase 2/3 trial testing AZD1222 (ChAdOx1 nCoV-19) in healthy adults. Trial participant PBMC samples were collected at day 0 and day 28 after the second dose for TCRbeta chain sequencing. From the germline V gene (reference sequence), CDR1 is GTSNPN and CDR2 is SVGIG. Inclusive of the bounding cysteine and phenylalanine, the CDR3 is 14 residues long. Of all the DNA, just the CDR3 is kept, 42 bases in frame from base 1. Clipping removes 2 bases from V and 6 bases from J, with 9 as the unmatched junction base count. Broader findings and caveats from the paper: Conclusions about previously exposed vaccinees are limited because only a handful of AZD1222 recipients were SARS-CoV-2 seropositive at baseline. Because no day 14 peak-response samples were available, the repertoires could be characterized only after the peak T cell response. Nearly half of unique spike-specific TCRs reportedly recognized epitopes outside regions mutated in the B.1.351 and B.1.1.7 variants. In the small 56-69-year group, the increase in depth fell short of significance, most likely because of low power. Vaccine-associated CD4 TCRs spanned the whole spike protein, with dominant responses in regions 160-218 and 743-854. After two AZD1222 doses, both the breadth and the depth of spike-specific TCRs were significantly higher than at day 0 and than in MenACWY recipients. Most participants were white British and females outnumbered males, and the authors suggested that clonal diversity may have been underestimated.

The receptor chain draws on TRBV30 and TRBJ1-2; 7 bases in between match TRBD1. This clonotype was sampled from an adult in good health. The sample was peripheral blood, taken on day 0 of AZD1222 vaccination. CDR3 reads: CAWSFNGQANGYTF. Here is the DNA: TGTGCCTGGAGTTTTAACGGACAGGCGAATGGCTACACCTTC.